The source of this TCR beta chain is a study of CD8+ T cells in alopecia areata (dated by TCRdb to 2016 to 2019). As for the study more broadly: Treated patients were enrolled in an open-label pilot trial of oral tofacitinib at 5 to 10 mg twice daily for moderate-to-severe alopecia areata. The SALT score, which quantifies the percentage of affected scalp surface area, was used to measure disease severity in treated patients. Clonality in the scalp was compared among normal scalp (n=4), patchy alopecia areata scalp (n=8), and alopecia totalis/universalis scalp (n=8). RNA was extracted with the PAXgene miRNA kit for fixed scalp, the miRNeasy kit for PBMCs, and the RNeasy kit for mouse skin. Patients on tofacitinib were biopsied at baseline and after 4 and 24 weeks of treatment, and several of the patients also had a later scalp biopsy. Patients received tofacitinib for 6 to 18 months and were then followed off drug for 6 months to check for delayed response and recurrence. High-throughput TCRbeta sequencing was used to examine T cell clonal expansion in alopecia areata in both the C3H/HeJ mouse model and human patients. Amplification of TCRbeta CDR3 regions was done by immunoSEQ multiplex PCR using 35 Vbeta forward primers and 13 Jbeta reverse primers. Human TCRbeta sequencing covered scalp tissue and sorted CD4+ and CD8+ peripheral blood T cells from patchy and totalis/universalis alopecia areata patients and healthy controls. Study-level results and caveats: Tofacitinib significantly decreased scalp clonality and the number of expanded CD8+ clones among the top 100 scalp clones. Scalp TCR repertoire analysis is complicated because resident alphabeta T cells in normal human skin are also sequenced, whereas mouse skin is dominated by gammadelta T cells. Shared TCR sequences between patients were less evident than in mice, which may be partly attributable to HLA diversity in the patient population. During tofacitinib treatment, many expanded lesional clones stuck around in both scalp and blood, and this persistence may partly explain why relapse happens after treatment is stopped. Because the treated cohort was small and had just a single nonresponder, larger studies are needed to establish links between baseline CD8+ expansion and response. Compared with normal scalp, lesional scalp had higher clonality and more expanded CD8+ clones, particularly in alopecia totalis/universalis, a pattern that suggests antigenic drive.

Taken with the paper, the label for time point translates to: 24 weeks on oral tofacitinib. The intended sense of this specimen's treatment or condition label: oral pan-JAK inhibitor, 5-10 mg twice daily. Peripheral blood and lesional scalp punch biopsies were obtained from patients with alopecia areata. PBMCs were isolated by density centrifugation and stained for CD3, CD4 and CD8, and CD4+ and CD8+ T cells were sorted on a FACSAria. As to this clone: Its antigen has not been determined. The sample holds no much larger clone one base away, and base qualities are not on file.

Libraries were constructed by the immunoSEQ multiplex PCR assay. For TCR sequencing, RNA was extracted from every sample and reverse transcribed into cDNA to serve as template. SuperScript III was used for first-strand cDNA synthesis, primed with a 2:1 mix of oligo-dT and random hexamers. A synthetic immune receptor repertoire was used to assess amplification bias, and residual bias was removed computationally. The authors processed their data as follows. Raw reads were preprocessed for error removal, and CDR3 was defined according to IMGT conventions as running from the conserved cysteine to phenylalanine. Clonality was computed as 1 minus the Shannon entropy, with the entropy normalized by log2 of the number of productive unique TCRs. Whether each scalp clone was CD4 or CD8 was inferred by checking scalp TCRbeta sequences against the CD4 and CD8 repertoires from sorted blood. The clones in this table, taken by TCRdb from immuneACCESS, are in-frame only. Not every clone is retained; where verified, under half of the shortfall comes from an unresolved V gene, and the cause of the rest is unknown. D and trimming were read from the DNA, whereas the V and J calls and clone size are those reported in that table. The sample contains under 200,000 clones, 60% of them found a single time. The ten largest make up 12% to 15% of the sample.

The input for sequencing was CD4+ T cells sorted from blood, taken at week 24, from a patient treated with tofacitinib. The source of this sequence is a human donor with alopecia areata.

The CDR3 protein sequence reads: CASSQARGVETQYF. The nucleotide sequence reads TGCGCCAGCAGCCAAGCAAGAGGGGTGGAGACCCAGTACTTC. This chain joins TRBV4-1 to TRBJ2-5; the D element could tentatively be TRBD1 or TRBD2, as 5 bases agree for each. V is cut by 1 base and J by 5 bases, and the space between the germline ends is 11 bases. In the germline V gene, CDR1 corresponds to MGHRA and CDR2 to YSYEKL. Including cysteine and phenylalanine, the CDR3 has 14 amino acids. The kept DNA is CDR3 alone, 42 bases in frame from the first base.